This paragraph covers one TCR beta chain sequence. The entry originates in a study of T-cell reconstitution after alpha-beta-depleted transplantation in children. After removal of 3 bases from V and 7 bases from J, the junction contained 5 bases not matched to a gene. The CDR3 is 13 residues long. The germline V gene has CDR1 SEHNR and CDR2 FQNEAQ (reference sequence). Library preparation (for TCRbeta) was performed with unique molecular identifiers. TCRdb itself ran the PCR reads through MiXCR, one entry per CDR3 protein. The table has 600,000 to 700,000 distinct CDR3 sequences, 16% seen once. Sample: PBMCs from the stem cell graft donor, taken from the stem cell graft. The chain joins TRBV7-9 to TRBJ1-1; TRBD1 matches at 7 bases. This receptor was taken from a human donor who donated a stem cell graft to a child with acute myeloid leukemia. The CDR3 here is CASSFPGGNEAFF. For the CDR3, the DNA is TGTGCCAGCAGCTTCCCAGGGGGTAATGAAGCTTTCTTT.